This T cell receptor (beta chain) stems from a study of blood T cell repertoires in COVID-19. On the study more broadly: Acute and convalescent COVID-19 samples came from the United States, Italy and Spain. From T cells, B-cell-depleted T cells, or PBMCs came the material, which was cDNA or gDNA.

The germline V gene encodes CDR1 SGHVS and CDR2 FNYEAQ. The CDR3 runs 14 residues. The V segment lost 5 bases and the J segment 4 bases; nucleotides outside the gene matches: 5. In the study's own analysis: By means of reference gene primer amplification, nucleated cell counts were estimated. Some clones are missing from TCRdb's copy, which holds only in-frame ones; the method was immunoSEQ multiplex PCR. V and J calls plus clone size are reproduced from that table; the DNA served to infer D and trimming. The sample holds some 150,000 clones; 80% are singletons and the top ten take under 0.75%. This clonotype was obtained from a man aged 55 to 70 with acute or convalescent COVID-19. Sequenced material: peripheral blood. The chain couples TRBV7-6 to TRBJ1-1, with 9 bases lining up with TRBD1. The chain's CDR3 is CASSTGGAATEAFF. The CDR3 nucleotides are TGTGCCAGCAGCACAGGGGGCGCCGCCACTGAAGCTTTCTTT.